This TCR beta chain was obtained from a study of blood T cell repertoires in COVID-19. Whole-study context: Both acute and convalescent COVID-19 samples were obtained from the United States, Italy and Spain. Sources were T cells, B-cell-depleted T cells, or PBMCs; the material itself was cDNA or gDNA.

Authors' analysis steps: From reference gene primer amplification, estimates of nucleated cell counts were derived. Sequencing was performed with immunoSEQ multiplex PCR; in TCRdb, only in-frame clones are kept and a portion is missing. V, J and clone size are those of that table, while D and trimming were read from the DNA. The table includes tens of thousands of clones, roughly four fifths detected once. Germline V lookup: CDR1 MNHEY, CDR2 SVGEGT. The germline V and J ends were trimmed by 4 bases and 5 bases, with 15 bases remaining between them. This CDR3 is 15 amino acids long. The J gene is TRBJ2-1, the V gene TRBV6-2 or TRBV6-3; maybe TRBD1 (7 bases). Sequencing was performed on peripheral blood. The sequence was obtained from a human donor with acute or convalescent COVID-19. The donor label of this sample is uncertain. The CDR3 DNA is TGTGCCAGCAGTTTTGCGGGACAGACTCACAATGAGCAGTTCTTC. It is translated as CASSFAGQTHNEQFF.